The clone carrying this T cell receptor (beta chain) was picked up a small number of times. This entry comes from a study of patients and donors after allogeneic stem cell transplantation. TCRdb called the RT-PCR reads again in MiXCR, with one record for every CDR3 protein. The table includes roughly 8,000 distinct CDR3 sequences, 9.5% to 13% detected once. This CDR3 has 15 residues. With 2 bases clipped from V and 0 bases from J, the junction kept 0 bases outside the gene matches. The germline CDR1 and CDR2 sequences are SGHVS and FQNEAQ. The sequence came from a human donor who was either an allogeneic HSCT recipient or a stem cell or donor lymphocyte infusion donor (not recorded which). It is not recorded whose cells these are; they may come from a transplant donor. The sequencing input was blood, either unsorted or a sorted T cell fraction (not recorded which). The chain couples TRBV7-8 to TRBJ2-2; TRBD1 agrees at 7 bases. In DNA, the CDR3 is TGTGCCAGCAGCTTACAGGGGGCGAACACCGGGGAGCTGTTTTTT. As protein: CASSLQGANTGELFF.